Shown below are 12 T cell receptor beta chains from a single sample sequenced in a study of blood T cell repertoires in COVID-19. Repertoires were generated with immunoSEQ multiplex PCR, while TCRdb's copy carries only in-frame clones and drops some. The data hold about 150,000 clones, with roughly 84% observed a single time. Sequencing was done on a sample of PBMCs or T cells enriched from blood (not recorded which). All receptors come from a woman between 45 and 65 years old who had been exposed to COVID-19.

This CDR3 is CASSFEVTGREQYF. CDR3 in DNA: TGCGCCAGCAGCTTTGAGGTTACCGGTCGGGAGCAGTACTTC. The chain uses TRBV5-1 and TRBJ2-7, with no clear D. The CDR3 sequence is 14 residues long. Germline lookup yields CDR1 SGHRS and CDR2 YFSETQ. The V end was cut by 2 bases, the J end by 7 bases, with 16 bases between. The whole variable domain, remainder taken from reference TRBV5-1 and TRBJ2-7, is KAGVTQTPRYLIKTRGQQVTLSCSPISGHRSVSWYQQTPGQGLQFLFEYFSETQRNKGNFPGRFSGRQFSNSRSEMNVSTLELGDSALYLCASSFEVTGREQYFGPGTRLTVT.

This clone has a single count. The gene calls are TRBV5-1 and TRBJ2-5, with TRBD2 as a possible D gene (6 bases). V dropped 4 bases and J dropped 2 bases, with 12 bases sitting between them. This CDR3 is built from 14 residues. Germline V gene sequence: CDR1 SGHRS, CDR2 YFSETQ. Here the CDR3 reads CASSGGIQQETQYF. In DNA form, the CDR3 reads TGCGCCAGCAGCGGAGGGATCCAACAAGAGACCCAGTACTTC.

The rearrangement joins TRBV10-1 to TRBJ1-1, with D uncertain. CDR1 and CDR2 (germline): WNHNN, SYGVQD (reference sequence). Deletions cut 2 bases from V and 2 bases from J, with 12 bases between. The CDR3 has 15 amino acids. The CDR3 is CASSEAASGNTEAFF. CDR3 DNA sequence: TGCGCCAGCAGTGAGGCGGCGTCGGGAAACACTGAAGCTTTCTTT.

The chain uses TRBV29-1 and TRBJ2-7; D uncertain. Germline assignment: CDR1 SQVTM and CDR2 ANQGSEA. There are 11 residues in the CDR3. Trimming stripped 6 bases from V and 3 bases from J, with 9 bases between. The CDR3 loop reads CSVANLYEQYF. DNA of the CDR3: TGCAGCGTGGCCAACCTCTACGAGCAGTACTTC.

The V call is TRBV6-1, the J call TRBJ2-3; the match to TRBD2 covers 11 bases. This CDR3 has 16 residues. Looked up from germline, CDR1 is MNHNS and CDR2 is SASEGT. J gave up 3 bases and V 2 bases, and 4 bases lay outside the gene matches. The CDR3 region has the DNA TGTGCCAGCAGTGAAATTAGCGGGGGGGTTACAGATACGCAGTATTTT. This gives the protein CASSEISGGVTDTQYF.

The chain carries TRBV18 and TRBJ2-3; D call uncertain. V was clipped by 0 bases and J by 10 bases, with 11 bases between them. Germline V gene data show CDR1 as KGHSH and CDR2 as LQKENI. The CDR3 sequence is 13 residues long. The DNA for the CDR3 is TGTGCCAGCTCACCACCGGTCCGTTCGGCGCAGTATTTT. Translating gives CASSPPVRSAQYF.

This clone appeared a single time. The J gene is TRBJ2-1, the V gene TRBV5-8; D is perhaps TRBD2 (6 bases). Germline assignment: CDR1 SGHTS and CDR2 YDEGEE. V lost 10 bases, J lost 4 bases, and 18 bases lay in between. The CDR3 loop spans 14 amino acids. CDR3 nucleotide sequence: TGTGCCTTCGCCCCGGGAGTGGGGTACAATGAGCAGTTCTTC. Amino acid sequence: CAFAPGVGYNEQFF.

This clone was observed a single time. V is TRBV5-4 and J is TRBJ1-3; TRBD1 aligns across 9 bases. Germline trimming cut 4 bases from V and 4 bases from J; bases unmatched to any gene: 15. This CDR3 comprises 18 residues. Germline values: CDR1 SGHNT, CDR2 YYREEE (reference sequence). The DNA of the CDR3 is TGTGCCAGCAGCGGTGTCCCGGGACAGGGATCGGGCGGAAACACCATATATTTT. Protein sequence: CASSGVPGQGSGGNTIYF.

The chain links TRBV7-8 to TRBJ2-5; D not certain. V was cut by 5 bases and J by 2 bases, with 12 bases left in between. In germline, CDR1 is SGHVS, CDR2 FQNEAQ. The CDR3 sequence is 14 residues long. The CDR3 protein is CASSQAVEQETQYF. DNA of the CDR3: TGTGCCAGCAGCCAAGCCGTGGAGCAAGAGACCCAGTACTTC.

The chain joins TRBV30 to TRBJ1-5; D gene unclear. Deletions cut 0 bases from V and 5 bases from J, with 8 bases between. The CDR3 is made up of 13 amino acids. CDR1 GTSNPN and CDR2 SVGIG come from the germline V gene (reference sequence). The CDR3 reads CAWSVGSDQPQHF. CDR3 nucleotide sequence: TGTGCCTGGAGTGTGGGCTCAGATCAGCCCCAGCATTTT. Complete variable domain (other parts from reference TRBV30 and TRBJ1-5): SQTIHQWPATLVQPVGSPLSLECTVEGTSNPNLYWYRQAAGRGLQLLFYSVGIGQISSEVPQNLSASRPQDRQFILSSKKLLLSDSGFYLCAWSVGSDQPQHFGDGTRLSIL.

This chain connects TRBV30 to TRBJ2-2; 8 bases align to TRBD1. Germline lookup yields CDR1 GTSNPN and CDR2 SVGIG (reference sequence). The length of the CDR3 is 15 residues. Unmatched junction bases numbered 8, after V lost 4 bases and J lost 4 bases. The CDR3 reads CAWIFGDRGTGELFF. The DNA for the CDR3 is TGTGCCTGGATATTCGGCGACAGGGGCACCGGGGAGCTGTTTTTT.

The rearrangement joins TRBV10-3 to TRBJ2-1; D possibly corresponds to TRBD2 (6 bases). The germline V and J ends were trimmed by 3 bases and 5 bases, with 14 bases remaining between them. Germline CDR1 and CDR2: ENHRY and SYGVKD. The CDR3 is 15 residues long. The CDR3 is CAISDGLAPNNEQFF. Here the CDR3 DNA reads TGTGCCATCAGTGACGGGCTAGCGCCAAACAATGAGCAGTTCTTC.